Listed below are T cell receptor beta chains from one sample, sequenced in a study of T cell repertoires in aging, cancer and after chemotherapy. TCRdb independently ran MiXCR on the multiplex PCR reads; one entry per CDR3 protein. Here the sample spans more than 2,500 distinct CDR3 sequences, about a fifth being singletons. Sequences were obtained from blood. All receptors derive from a human donor with a blood cancer. Each CDR3 is given with its conserved first and last residue. D genes are given only for firm matches. A clone size is listed for some rows: how often the clone was seen (once, few, many), or a class if it is expanded.

cdr3_nt	cdr3_aa	d_call	clone_size	j_call	v_call
TGCAGTGCTGCTGTGGACCAGTCAGTGACCCAGCATTTT	CSAAVDQSVTQHF	-	few	TRBJ1-5	TRBV20-1
TGCGCCAGCAGTGATAGGACAGGGTTCCAAAACATTCAGTACTTC	CASSDRTGFQNIQYF	TRBD1	-	TRBJ2-4	TRBV10-1
TGTGCCAGCAGTTATCGGGACAGAGCCACCGGGGAGCTGTTTTTT	CASSYRDRATGELFF	TRBD1	large	TRBJ2-2	TRBV6-5
TGCGCCAGCAGCCAAGAAAGGGGACTGGACGGGGAGCTGTTTTTT	CASSQERGLDGELFF	-	medium-sized	TRBJ2-2	TRBV4-3
TGTGCCAGTAGTATAGAGGGGGCGGCGGAGACCCAGTACTTC	CASSIEGAAETQYF	-	once	TRBJ2-5	TRBV19
TGCAGTGCTAGTGAGCCCGAGACCCAGTACTTC	CSASEPETQYF	-	-	TRBJ2-5	TRBV20-1
TGTGCCAGCAGTCCAGTCATAGTTGGGGGTTCAGATACGCAGTATTTT	CASSPVIVGGSDTQYF	-	medium-sized	TRBJ2-3	TRBV6-5
TGCGCCAGCAGCCAAGCAGGGGCCCGCACAGATACGCAGTATTTT	CASSQAGARTDTQYF	-	few	TRBJ2-3	TRBV4-3
TGTGCCAGCAGTTTAGTACGGGGGCGAGAAGAGACCCAGTACTTC	CASSLVRGREETQYF	-	-	TRBJ2-5	TRBV28
TGTGCCAGCTTACAGGCGTTGGGCACTGAAGCTTTCTTT	CASLQALGTEAFF	-	few	TRBJ1-1	TRBV18
TGTGCCAGCAGCCCTCAGGGGTACACCGGGGAGCTGTTTTTT	CASSPQGYTGELFF	-	few	TRBJ2-2	TRBV9
TGTGCCAGCAGCTCCATGGGGGGGGCGTTTGAGCAGTTCTTC	CASSSMGGAFEQFF	-	medium-sized	TRBJ2-1	TRBV7-2
TGTGCCACCCAGAGGGGGGATACGCAGTATTTT	CATQRGDTQYF	-	medium-sized	TRBJ2-3	TRBV24-1
TGTGCCAGCAGCTCCGGGGGGGGGGAAGCCGTGGAGCTGTTTTTT	CASSSGGGEAVELFF	TRBD2	-	TRBJ2-2	TRBV5-5
TGTGCCAGCAGCTTAGCTGGGCTAGCCTATGGCTACACCTTC	CASSLAGLAYGYTF	-	-	TRBJ1-2	TRBV7-2
TGTGCCAGCAGCTTAGCGGTTAGCGCCTACAGAGAGCAGTTCTTC	CASSLAVSAYREQFF	-	medium-sized	TRBJ2-1	TRBV11-1
TGTGCCAGCAGCCTCTGGGATAGTAGCGGGAGGCAAGAGACCCAGTACTTC	CASSLWDSSGRQETQYF	TRBD2	-	TRBJ2-5	TRBV7-2
TGTGCCAGCAGCTTAAGGGCAGCCCGGGTGGATACGCAGTATTTT	CASSLRAARVDTQYF	-	-	TRBJ2-3	TRBV7-2
TGTGCCAGCAAGGCAGGGGGTATCAACACCGGGGAGCTGTTTTTT	CASKAGGINTGELFF	TRBD1	-	TRBJ2-2	TRBV7-2
TGTGCCAGCAGCAGAGACAGGGTGGGACAGAACACTGAAGCTTTCTTT	CASSRDRVGQNTEAFF	TRBD1	-	TRBJ1-1	TRBV7-2
TGCGCCAGCAGCTTGGAAGAACCCGGGGAGCTGTTTTTT	CASSLEEPGELFF	-	medium-sized	TRBJ2-2	TRBV5-1
TGCGCCAGCAGCTTGGCCGGCCTCTATGGCTACACCTTC	CASSLAGLYGYTF	-	few	TRBJ1-2	TRBV5-1
TGCAGTGCTACACATATATCCTCTGGAAACACCATATATTTT	CSATHISSGNTIYF	-	few	TRBJ1-3	TRBV20-1
TGCGCCAGCAGCTTACTAGCGGAGCAGTACTTC	CASSLLAEQYF	TRBD2	-	TRBJ2-7	TRBV5-1
TGTGCCAGCAGCCCCAGTGGGGGCCCCTACGAGCAGTACTTC	CASSPSGGPYEQYF	-	few	TRBJ2-7	TRBV7-6
TGTGCCAGCAGTATCCGACAGTCAACTAATGAAAAACTGTTTTTT	CASSIRQSTNEKLFF	-	-	TRBJ1-4	TRBV25-1
TGTGCCATCAGTGAGTCCCGGGACAGGGGGAGTTACGAGCAGTACTTC	CAISESRDRGSYEQYF	TRBD1	few	TRBJ2-7	TRBV10-3